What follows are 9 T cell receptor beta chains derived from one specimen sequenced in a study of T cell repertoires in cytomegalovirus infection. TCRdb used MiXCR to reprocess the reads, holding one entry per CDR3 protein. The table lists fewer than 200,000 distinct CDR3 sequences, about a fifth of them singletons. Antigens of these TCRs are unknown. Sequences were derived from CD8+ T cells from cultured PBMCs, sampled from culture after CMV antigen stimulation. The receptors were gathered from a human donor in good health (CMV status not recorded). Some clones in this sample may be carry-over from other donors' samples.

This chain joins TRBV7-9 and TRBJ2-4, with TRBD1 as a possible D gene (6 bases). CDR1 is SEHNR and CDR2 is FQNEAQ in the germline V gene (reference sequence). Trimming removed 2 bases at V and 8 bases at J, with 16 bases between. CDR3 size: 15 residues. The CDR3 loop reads CASSLKGVRGDIQYF. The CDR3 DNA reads TGTGCCAGCAGCTTAAAGGGGGTGAGAGGGGACATTCAGTACTTC.

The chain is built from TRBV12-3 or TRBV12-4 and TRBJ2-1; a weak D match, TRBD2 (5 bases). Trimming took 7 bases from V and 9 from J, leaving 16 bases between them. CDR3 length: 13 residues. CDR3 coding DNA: TGTGCCAGCACCGCGACCGGGGTCAGTGAGCAGTTCTTC. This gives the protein CASTATGVSEQFF.

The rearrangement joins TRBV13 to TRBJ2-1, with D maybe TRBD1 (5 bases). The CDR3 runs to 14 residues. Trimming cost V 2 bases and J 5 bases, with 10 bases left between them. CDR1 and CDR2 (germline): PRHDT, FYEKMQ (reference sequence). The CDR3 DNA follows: TGTGCCAGCAGCTTAATCCAGGGAAACAATGAGCAGTTCTTC. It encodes CASSLIQGNNEQFF.

CDR3 in amino acids: CASLLAGGIQYF. The CDR3 DNA follows: TGTGCCAGCTTACTAGCGGGGGGCATTCAGTACTTC. The rearrangement uses TRBV2 and TRBJ2-4; 12 nucleotides line up with TRBD2. CDR3 length: 12 residues. V dropped 8 bases and J dropped 9; count of bases not matched to a gene: 2. Germline CDR1 and CDR2: SNHLY and FYNNEI. The full variable domain, completed using reference TRBV2 and TRBJ2-4, is EPEVTQTPSHQVTQMGQEVILRCVPISNHLYFYWYRQILGQKVEFLVSFYNNEISEKSEIFDDQFSVERPDGSNFTLKIRSTKLEDSAMYFCASLLAGGIQYFGAGTRLSVL.

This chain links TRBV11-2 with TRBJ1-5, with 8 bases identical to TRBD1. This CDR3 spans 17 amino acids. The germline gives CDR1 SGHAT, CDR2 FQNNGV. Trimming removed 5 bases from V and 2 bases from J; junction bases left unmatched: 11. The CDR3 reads CASSPRGQGYRNQPQHF. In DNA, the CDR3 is TGTGCCAGCAGCCCCCGAGGACAGGGTTACCGCAATCAGCCCCAGCATTTT.

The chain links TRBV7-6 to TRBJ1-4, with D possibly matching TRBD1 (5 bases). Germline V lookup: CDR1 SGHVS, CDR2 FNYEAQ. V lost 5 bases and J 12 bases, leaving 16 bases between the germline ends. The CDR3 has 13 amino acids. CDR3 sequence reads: CASSPGGVKELFF. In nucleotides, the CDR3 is TGTGCCAGCAGCCCCGGGGGGGTAAAGGAACTGTTTTTT. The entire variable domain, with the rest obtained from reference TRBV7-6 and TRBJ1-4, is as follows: GAGVSQSPRYKVTKRGQDVALRCDPISGHVSLYWYRQALGQGPEFLTYFNYEAQQDKSGLPNDRFSAERPEGSISTLTIQRTEQRDSAMYRCASSPGGVKELFFGSGTQLSVL.

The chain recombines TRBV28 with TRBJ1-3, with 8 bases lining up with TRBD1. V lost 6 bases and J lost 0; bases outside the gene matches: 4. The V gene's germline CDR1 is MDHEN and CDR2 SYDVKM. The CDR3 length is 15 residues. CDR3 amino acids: CASRLDRDSGNTIYF. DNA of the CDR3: TGTGCCAGCAGGCTGGACAGGGACTCTGGAAACACCATATATTTT.

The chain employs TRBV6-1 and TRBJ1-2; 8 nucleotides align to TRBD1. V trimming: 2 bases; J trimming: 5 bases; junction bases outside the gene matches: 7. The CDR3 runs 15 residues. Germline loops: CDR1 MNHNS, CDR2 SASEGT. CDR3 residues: CASSESDRGVYGYTF. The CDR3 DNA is TGTGCCAGCAGTGAATCCGACAGGGGAGTGTATGGCTACACCTTC.

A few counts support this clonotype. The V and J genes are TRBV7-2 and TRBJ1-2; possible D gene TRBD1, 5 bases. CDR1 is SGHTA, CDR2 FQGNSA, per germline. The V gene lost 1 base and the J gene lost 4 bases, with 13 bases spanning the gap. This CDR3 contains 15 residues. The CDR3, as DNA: TGTGCCAGCAGCTTAGTAGGGGCGATCGGCTATGGCTACACCTTC. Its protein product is CASSLVGAIGYGYTF.